This T cell receptor (beta chain) was documented in a study of blood T cell repertoires in COVID-19. Study information: Samples came from the United States, Italy and Spain, spanning acute and convalescent COVID-19. PBMCs, B-cell-depleted T cells, or T cells were the source of the cDNA or gDNA that made up the material.

In germline, CDR1 is MNHNY, CDR2 SVGAGI (reference sequence). The CDR3 is made up of 14 amino acids. The germline V and J ends were trimmed by 6 bases and 0 bases, with 12 bases remaining between them. Per the original data handling: Estimation of nucleated cell counts was performed using reference gene primer amplification. The protocol was immunoSEQ multiplex PCR, while the TCRdb copy is restricted to in-frame clones and leaves out a portion. V, J and clone size are those of that table, while D and trimming were read from the DNA. The profile shows 200,000 to 300,000 clones, roughly 87% of them singletons.

The sequencing sample was made of peripheral blood. The V and J genes are TRBV6-6 and TRBJ2-7; no firm D call. This sequence was found in a woman younger than 45 with acute or convalescent COVID-19. CDR3 loop: CASSQLSDSYEQYF. DNA for the CDR3: TGTGCCAGCAGCCAACTGAGTGACTCCTACGAGCAGTACTTC.